The sequence of this TCR beta chain was determined in a study of cytomegalovirus exposure and HLA in healthy donors (dated by TCRdb to 2015 to 2018). Background on the whole study: According to an earlier analysis of 587 of the donors, about 179 million T cells yielded roughly 100 million unique TCR beta sequences and approximately 280 Gb of sequence data. An early release that covered some 630 HLA-typed donors contained approximately 300 gigabases of sequencing data and some 87 million unique TCR sequences. Of the 300 to 450 genotyped donors, more than 75% were placed in the genetic ancestry cluster associated with self-reported Caucasian donors. The aim of the study was to test whether cataloging public T cell receptors could identify signatures of past pathogen exposure. Using immunosequencing, the study profiled T cell repertoires from 640 or so subjects and related those repertoires to cytomegalovirus serostatus. In addition to the first cohort of several hundred subjects, a separate validation cohort of approximately 120 different subjects was used. High-throughput TCR immunosequencing, statistical association of individual TCRs with disease status, and machine learning were combined to predict cytomegalovirus infection status. To study patterns of TCR occurrence, a later analysis re-analyzed previously published TCR beta repertoires from 600 to 750 donors and added high-resolution HLA genotyping. Rather than using new phenotypic data, the later analysis identified candidate immune exposures from TCR beta sequences and from how often those sequences occurred across donors. An earlier analysis of about 600 of the donors used high-throughput TCR beta sequencing to judge whether each TCR beta V gene segment behaved as functional or pseudogenic. Donor age, sex, ethnicity and CMV serostatus were compiled together with the repertoire data. A later genetic analysis used genome-wide SNP genotypes for about 65% of the roughly 700 donors, treating that subset as a discovery cohort. Every discovery cohort repertoire had been produced on one sequencing platform. HLA typing included class I and class II loci at four-digit resolution. The number of donors typed differed by locus, with roughly 620-640 for A, B, C, DRB1 and DQB1, roughly 550 for DQA1, over 600 for DPA1, and some 440 for DPB1. Because of strong linkage in the cohort, roughly 5 DR-DQ haplotypes were treated as single units for association and clustering. Among over 350 genotyped donors of the cohort, an average of about 240,000 unique TCR beta nucleotide sequences were sequenced per donor, around a sixth of them non-productive. On the study overall, not on this receptor specifically: In an earlier analysis of around 600 of the donors, most TCR beta V segments appeared in productive rearrangements about 87% or about 30% of the time, broadly matching IMGT annotations. In the study, some 160 TCR beta chains were listed as associated with cytomegalovirus. According to a later analysis, parvovirus B19, influenza, CMV and Epstein-Barr virus appeared linked to several top co-occurrence clusters. Most CMV-associated TCR beta chains appeared to be HLA-restricted in a later analysis, and the HLA associations seemed to be driven largely by CMV exposure. Because counts were too low, around 17 rarely observed V segments, including chromosome 9 orphons, were left out of the earlier analysis of 500 to 650 of the donors. CMV serostatus was the only immune exposure information available for the cohort. A cluster of highly shared sequence variants was judged likely to represent a technical artifact of the sequencing pipeline. A further reported finding was that TCR beta sequences accurately predicted the HLA-A and HLA-B alleles for most subjects in the first cohort. Cytomegalovirus status was reported to be diagnosed by the classifier with high specificity and sensitivity in both the original and validation cohorts. Linkage disequilibrium might explain the correlated functional status among segregating V segments, but an unknown experimental factor could not be excluded. Sequencing depth was assumed to be roughly uniform across donors in the presence/absence analyses, though that assumption may not hold. The authors suggested that the approach could potentially be generalized to other disease states and immunological phenotypes. Three of the identified cytomegalovirus-associated TCR beta chains were confirmed in vitro to be specific for cytomegalovirus antigens. Assigning TCR associations to individual alleles was difficult when HLA alleles, especially DR and DQ, strongly co-occurred. A later analysis found that TCR association rates varied across HLA loci, with DRB1 alleles showing the most associated TCRs and HLA-C alleles the fewest. A later genetic analysis reported fewer N-insertions in productive TCRs among donors in an Asian-associated ancestry cluster than the roughly 720-donor mean. Because HLA typing was missing for some donors at each locus, association tests included only the typed subset. Across donors, most TCR sequences were observed very rarely, whereas some public TCRs were present in many individuals. In a later genetic analysis, a missense DCLRE1C variant was associated with V-gene and J-gene trimming of TCR beta chains, and the association was replicated in an independent cohort. The cohort was sequenced for TCR beta chains only, and without alpha or paired-chain data the features that could be detected were limited. A later analysis found that HLA-associated TCR beta chains were more clonally expanded and had lower generation probabilities than equally common non-associated chains. Specific HLA alleles were associated with roughly 17,000 TCR beta sequences at a false discovery rate of 0.05 in a later analysis.

Note on this clone: Its antigen is not yet known. No quality values exist for individual bases; no much larger clone is one base distant. The identical CDR3 is also encoded by other nucleotide sequences in the sample.

Libraries were prepared through the immunoSEQ multiplex PCR assay. For the multiplex PCR, a mixture combining 60 forward primers for TCR Vbeta segments and 13 reverse primers for TCR Jbeta segments was used. Amplification of the CDR3 region of rearranged TCR beta genes was performed with a multiplex PCR assay on genomic DNA. The amplified TCR beta libraries were sequenced on the Illumina HiSeq System as 87-base-pair reads. Per the source publication's procedure: Across the 670 or so repertoires, a later analysis counted roughly 84 million unique TCR beta chains, some 11 million of which were shared by at least two donors. Raw reads were error-corrected and collapsed into unique sequences by a nearest-neighbor algorithm in which closely related sequences were merged to remove PCR and sequencing errors. To assign V, D and J gene segments, CDR3 sequences were aligned to IMGT reference sequences. For a sequence to be retained, at least a six-nucleotide match to both a V gene segment and a J gene segment was required. Rearrangements were called productive when the CDR3 lacked stop codons and stayed in frame with V and J; all others were non-productive. Following IMGT convention, CDR3 was defined as the stretch from the second conserved V-encoded cysteine up to the conserved J-encoded phenylalanine. The earlier analysis of 500 to 750 of the donors excluded any sequence lacking an unambiguous match to a single V gene segment. In an earlier analysis of almost 600 of the donors, a V segment was called functional when productive rearrangements were above 56.7%, and segregating when the standard deviation between donors exceeded 5%. To diagnose cytomegalovirus status from the catalog of TCR beta chain sequences, a statistical classification framework was built. In a later analysis, TCR nucleotide sequences were compared against IMGT/GENE-DB human TR gene sequences so that V and J genes could be assigned. A later analysis assigned CDR3 sequences and most-parsimonious VDJ recombination scenarios with the TCRdist pipeline. In a later analysis, each TCR beta chain was defined by its CDR3 amino acid sequence together with its V-gene family, and reads without a unique V-gene family were excluded. In a later analysis, a few hundred highly shared, low-generation-probability nucleotide sequences were removed to address suspected cross-contamination and a sequencing artifact. In a later analysis, a clonal expansion index was calculated for each public chain from normalized within-repertoire ranks of inferred template counts. In a later analysis, generation probabilities were computed using a VDJ recombination model fitted to out-of-frame rearrangements, and the results were checked against IGoR. In a later analysis, hypergeometric tests were used to score TCR-TCR, TCR-HLA and TCR-CMV co-occurrence, with a repertoire-size bias correction applied to TCR pairs. A later analysis estimated false discovery rates by permuting HLA or CMV assignments 20 times. In a later analysis, co-occurring TCRs were grouped using DBSCAN, and TCRdist sequence similarity was added for clustering within HLA-allele-positive subsets. For co-occurrence clustering, repertoires with fewer than 30,000 or more than 120,000 public chains were excluded, along with 4 to 6 repertoires with anomalous nucleotide sharing. TCRdb obtained this table from immuneACCESS and retained in-frame rearrangements with V and J assigned. These tables miss some clones; where compared with another copy, unresolved V genes account for less than half of the shortfall, and the remainder is unexplained. V and J calls plus clone size are reproduced from that table; the DNA served to infer D and trimming. The sample includes 100,000 or so clones, with around 79% observed a single time. In total, the top ten clones hold approximately 2% of the sample.

In total, 666 healthy bone marrow donors made up the cohort. At the time of sampling, all cohort members were nominally healthy, though unrecorded immune exposures were likely present. The donor was CMV seronegative and belonged to the group of around 350 seronegative cohort members. A peripheral blood sample was provided by each donor, and peripheral blood mononuclear cells were used for TCR beta sequencing. The Qiagen DNeasy Blood Extraction Kit was used to extract genomic DNA from the blood cell samples. This receptor was identified in a woman in her forties in good health and CMV-seronegative. The specimen sequenced was PBMCs.

CDR3 region: CASSPGLANTGELFF. The sequenced DNA is TGTGCCAGCAGCCCGGGACTAGCTAACACCGGGGAGCTGTTTTTT. In this chain, TRBV7-2 is recombined with TRBJ2-2; 9 central nucleotides agree with TRBD2. Compared with germline, V lacks 5 bases and J lacks 2 bases; bases without a gene match: 3. The CDR3 covers 15 residues, taking in both the cysteine and the phenylalanine. The entry retains the CDR3 DNA only, 45 bases that are in frame from base 1. The germline V gene yields SGHTA for CDR1 and FQGNSA for CDR2.